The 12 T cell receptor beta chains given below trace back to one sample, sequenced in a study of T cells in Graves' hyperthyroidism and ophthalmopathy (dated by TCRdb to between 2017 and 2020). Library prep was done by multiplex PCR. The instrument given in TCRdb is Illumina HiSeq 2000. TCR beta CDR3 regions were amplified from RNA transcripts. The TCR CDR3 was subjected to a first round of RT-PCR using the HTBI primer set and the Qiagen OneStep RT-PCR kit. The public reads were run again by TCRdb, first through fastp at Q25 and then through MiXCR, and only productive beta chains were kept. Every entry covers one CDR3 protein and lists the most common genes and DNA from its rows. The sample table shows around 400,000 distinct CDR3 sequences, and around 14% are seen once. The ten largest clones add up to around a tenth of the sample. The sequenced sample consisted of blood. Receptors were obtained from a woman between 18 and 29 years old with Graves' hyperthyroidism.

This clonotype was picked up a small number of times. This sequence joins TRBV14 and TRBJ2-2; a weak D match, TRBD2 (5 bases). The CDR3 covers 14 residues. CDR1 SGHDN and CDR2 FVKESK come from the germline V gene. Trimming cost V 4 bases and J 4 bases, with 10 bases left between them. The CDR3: CASSPLRGTGELFF. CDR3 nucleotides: TGTGCCAGCAGCCCCCTTCGGGGCACCGGGGAGCTGTTTTTT.

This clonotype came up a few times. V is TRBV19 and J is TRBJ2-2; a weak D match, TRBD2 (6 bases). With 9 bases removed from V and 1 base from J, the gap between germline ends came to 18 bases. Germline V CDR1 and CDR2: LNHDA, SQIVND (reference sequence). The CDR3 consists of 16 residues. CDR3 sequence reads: CASKYRIAENTGELFF. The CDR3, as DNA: TGTGCCAGCAAGTATAGGATAGCGGAGAACACCGGGGAGCTGTTTTTT.

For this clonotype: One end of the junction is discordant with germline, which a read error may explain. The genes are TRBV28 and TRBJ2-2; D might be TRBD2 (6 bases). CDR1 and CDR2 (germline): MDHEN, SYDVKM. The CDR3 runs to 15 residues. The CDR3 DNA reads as TGTGCCAGCAGCCGCACGGGGGATAACACCGAGGAGCTGTTTTTT. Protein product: CASSRTGDNTEELFF.

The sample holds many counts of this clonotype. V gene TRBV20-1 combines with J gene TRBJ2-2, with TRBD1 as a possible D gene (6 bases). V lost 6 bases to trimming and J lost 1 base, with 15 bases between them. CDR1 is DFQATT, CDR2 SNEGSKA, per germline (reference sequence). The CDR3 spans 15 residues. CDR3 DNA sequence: TGCAGTGCCCAGTCCGGGACACAGAACACCGGGGAGCTGTTTTTT. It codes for CSAQSGTQNTGELFF.

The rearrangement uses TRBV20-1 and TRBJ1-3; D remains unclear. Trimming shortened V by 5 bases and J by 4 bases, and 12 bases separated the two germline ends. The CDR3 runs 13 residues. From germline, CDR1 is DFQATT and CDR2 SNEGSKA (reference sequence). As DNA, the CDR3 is TGCAGTGCTGGAGCCGTGTCAGGAAACACCATATATTTT. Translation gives CSAGAVSGNTIYF.

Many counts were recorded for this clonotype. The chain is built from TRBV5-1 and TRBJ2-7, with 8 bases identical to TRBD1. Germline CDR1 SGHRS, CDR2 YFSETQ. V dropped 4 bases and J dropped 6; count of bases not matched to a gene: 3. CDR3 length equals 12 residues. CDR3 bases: TGCGCCAGCAGCCCCGGACAGGGCGAGCAGTACTTC. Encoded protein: CASSPGQGEQYF.

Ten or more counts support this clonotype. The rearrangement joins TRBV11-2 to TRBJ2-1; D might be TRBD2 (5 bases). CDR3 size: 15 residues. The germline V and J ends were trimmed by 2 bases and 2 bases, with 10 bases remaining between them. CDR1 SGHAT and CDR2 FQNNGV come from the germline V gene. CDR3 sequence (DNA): TGTGCCAGCAGCTTATTAGGAGCGGCCTACAATGAGCAGTTCTTC. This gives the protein CASSLLGAAYNEQFF.

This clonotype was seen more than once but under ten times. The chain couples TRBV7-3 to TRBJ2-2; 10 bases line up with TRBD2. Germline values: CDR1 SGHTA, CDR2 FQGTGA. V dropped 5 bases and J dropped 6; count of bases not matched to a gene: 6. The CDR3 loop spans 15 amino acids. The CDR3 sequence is CASSAAGTSAGELFF. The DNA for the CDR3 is TGTGCCAGCAGCGCTGCGGGGACTAGCGCCGGGGAGCTGTTTTTT. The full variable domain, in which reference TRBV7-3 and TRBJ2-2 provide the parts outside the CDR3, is GAGVSQTPSNKVTEKGKYVELRCDPISGHTALYWYRQSLGQGPEFLIYFQGTGAADDSGLPNDRFFAVRPEGSVSTLKIQRTERGDSAVYLCASSAAGTSAGELFFGEGSRLTVL.

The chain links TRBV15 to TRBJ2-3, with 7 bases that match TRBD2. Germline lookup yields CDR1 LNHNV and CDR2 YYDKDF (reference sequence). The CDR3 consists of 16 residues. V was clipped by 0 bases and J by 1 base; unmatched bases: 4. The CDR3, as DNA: TGTGCCACCAGCAGAGATTCCAGCGGGGGCACAGATACGCAGTATTTT. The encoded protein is CATSRDSSGGTDTQYF.

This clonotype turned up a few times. The CDR3 region is CASSVALQGLGNTIYF. CDR3 sequence (DNA): TGTGCCAGCAGCGTAGCCCTACAGGGTCTTGGAAACACCATATATTTT. J is TRBJ1-3 and V is TRBV9, with D possibly matching TRBD1 (6 bases). Germline V gives CDR1 SGDLS, CDR2 YYNGEE. Trimming left V 0 bases short and J 3 bases short, with 13 bases between. The CDR3 spans 16 residues. The full variable domain, in which reference TRBV9 and TRBJ1-3 provide the parts outside the CDR3, is DSGVTQTPKHLITATGQRVTLRCSPRSGDLSVYWYQQSLDQGLQFLIQYYNGEERAKGNILERFSAQQFPDLHSELNLSSLELGDSALYFCASSVALQGLGNTIYFGEGSWLTVV.

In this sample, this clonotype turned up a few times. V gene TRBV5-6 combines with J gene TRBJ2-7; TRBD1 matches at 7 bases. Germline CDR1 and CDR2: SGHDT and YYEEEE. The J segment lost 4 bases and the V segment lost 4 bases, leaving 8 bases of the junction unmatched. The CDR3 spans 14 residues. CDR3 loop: CASSDRDSEYEQYF. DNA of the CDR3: TGTGCCAGCAGCGACCGGGACAGCGAATACGAGCAGTACTTC.

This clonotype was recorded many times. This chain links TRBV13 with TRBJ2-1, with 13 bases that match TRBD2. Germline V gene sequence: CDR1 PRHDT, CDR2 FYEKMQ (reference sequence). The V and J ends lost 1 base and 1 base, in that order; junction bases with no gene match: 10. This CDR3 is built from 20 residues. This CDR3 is CASSLAQTSGRLQSYNEQFF. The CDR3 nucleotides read TGTGCCAGCAGCTTAGCCCAGACTAGCGGGAGGCTACAGTCCTACAATGAGCAGTTCTTC.